Included here is one T cell receptor beta chain sequence, with context. What it binds is not known. Subsequent to approximately 11 days of culture, CD4+ T cells were isolated. Vaccinated participants had no history of SARS-CoV-2 infection and tested negative for nucleocapsid antibodies. On both days 3 and 7, half of the culture medium was replaced with IL-2 medium. This sample was taken from a study of vaccination effects on CD4 cells after COVID-19. Turning to the study itself: Two-dose vaccination with either BNT162b2 or mRNA-1273 was given to the participants. Study-wide results and caveats: Healthy vaccinees showed cross-reactivity with common cold coronaviruses in only 1 of 255 vaccine-induced clones.

Germline loops: CDR1 LNHDA, CDR2 SQIVND (reference sequence). The ends lost 3 bases at V and 8 bases at J; junction bases unmatched: 11. The CDR3 covers 16 residues. Clones were sequenced by immunoSEQ multiplex PCR, and TCRdb holds only the in-frame ones, with some missing. The repertoire includes about 28,000 clones, approximately 60% of them detected once, and less than 10% sits in the top ten. The chain uses TRBV19 and TRBJ2-1, with 9 bases matching TRBD1. The receptor was derived from a human donor who received a COVID-19 vaccine. The sequences come from CD4+ T cells from PBMCs cultured without peptide, collected before COVID-19 vaccination. Written as DNA, the CDR3 is TGTGCCAGTAGTATGTACGGGACAGGGTATATTGATGAGCAGTTCTTC. Its translation is CASSMYGTGYIDEQFF.